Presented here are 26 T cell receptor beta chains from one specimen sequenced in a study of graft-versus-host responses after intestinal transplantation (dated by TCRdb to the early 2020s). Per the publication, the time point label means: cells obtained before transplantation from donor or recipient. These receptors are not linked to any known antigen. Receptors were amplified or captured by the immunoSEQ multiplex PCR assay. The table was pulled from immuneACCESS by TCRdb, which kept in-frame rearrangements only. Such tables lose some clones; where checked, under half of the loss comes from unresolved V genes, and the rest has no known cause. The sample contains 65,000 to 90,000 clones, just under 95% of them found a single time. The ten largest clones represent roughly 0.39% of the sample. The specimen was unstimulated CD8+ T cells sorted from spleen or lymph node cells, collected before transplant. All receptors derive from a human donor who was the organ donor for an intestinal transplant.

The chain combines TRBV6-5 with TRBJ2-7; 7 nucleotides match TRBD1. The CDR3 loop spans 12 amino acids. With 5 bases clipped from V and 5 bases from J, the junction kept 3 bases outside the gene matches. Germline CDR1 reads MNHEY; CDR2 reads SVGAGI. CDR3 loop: CASSLTGDEQYF. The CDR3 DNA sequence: TGTGCCAGCAGTCTTACAGGGGACGAGCAGTACTTC.

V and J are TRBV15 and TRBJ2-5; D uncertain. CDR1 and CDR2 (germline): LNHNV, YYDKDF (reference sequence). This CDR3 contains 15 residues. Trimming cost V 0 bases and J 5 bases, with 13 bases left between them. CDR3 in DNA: TGTGCCACCAGCAGAGAAGGAGACCCGGCGGAGACCCAGTACTTC. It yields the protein CATSREGDPAETQYF. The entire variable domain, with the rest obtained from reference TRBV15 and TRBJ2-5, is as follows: DAMVIQNPRYQVTQFGKPVTLSCSQTLNHNVMYWYQQKSSQAPKLLFHYYDKDFNNEADTPDNFQSRRPNTSFCFLDIRSPGLGDTAMYLCATSREGDPAETQYFGPGTRLLVL.

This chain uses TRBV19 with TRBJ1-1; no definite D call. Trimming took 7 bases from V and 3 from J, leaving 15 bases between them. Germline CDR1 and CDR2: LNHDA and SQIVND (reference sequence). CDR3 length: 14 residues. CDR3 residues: CASTALFSHTEAFF. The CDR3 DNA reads TGTGCCAGTACCGCCCTATTTAGTCACACTGAAGCTTTCTTT.

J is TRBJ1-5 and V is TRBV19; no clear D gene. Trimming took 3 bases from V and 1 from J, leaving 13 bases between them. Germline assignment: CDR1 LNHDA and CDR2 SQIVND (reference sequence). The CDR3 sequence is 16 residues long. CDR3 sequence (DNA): TGTGCCAGTAGTATTCTGCCGGGAATGAGCAATCAGCCCCAGCATTTT. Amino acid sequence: CASSILPGMSNQPQHF.

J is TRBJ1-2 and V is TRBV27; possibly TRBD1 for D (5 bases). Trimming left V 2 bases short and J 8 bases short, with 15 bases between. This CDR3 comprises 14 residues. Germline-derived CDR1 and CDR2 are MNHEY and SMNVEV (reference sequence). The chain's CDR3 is CASSLGPGNSGYTF. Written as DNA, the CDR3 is TGTGCCAGCAGTTTAGGGCCAGGGAATTCCGGCTACACCTTC.

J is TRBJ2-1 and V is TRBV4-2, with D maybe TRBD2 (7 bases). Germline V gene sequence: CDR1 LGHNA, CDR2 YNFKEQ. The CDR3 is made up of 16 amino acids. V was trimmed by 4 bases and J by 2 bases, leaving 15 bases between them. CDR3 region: CASSPVQGGTYNEQFF. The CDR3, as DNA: TGTGCCAGCAGCCCAGTACAGGGAGGGACCTACAATGAGCAGTTCTTC.

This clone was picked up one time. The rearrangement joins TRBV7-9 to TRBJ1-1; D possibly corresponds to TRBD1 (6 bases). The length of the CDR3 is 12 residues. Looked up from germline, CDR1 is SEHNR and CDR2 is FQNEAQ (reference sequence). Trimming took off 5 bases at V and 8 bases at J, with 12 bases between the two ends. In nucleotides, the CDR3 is TGTGCCAGCAGCCTCGGGGGGCCGGAAGCTTTCTTT. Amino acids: CASSLGGPEAFF.

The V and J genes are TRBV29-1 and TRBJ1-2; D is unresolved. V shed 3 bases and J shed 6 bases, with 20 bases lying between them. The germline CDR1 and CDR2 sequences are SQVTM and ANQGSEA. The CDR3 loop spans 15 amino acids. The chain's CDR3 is CSVEVGGVGYHGYTF. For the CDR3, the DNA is TGCAGCGTTGAGGTGGGCGGGGTGGGCTATCATGGCTACACCTTC.

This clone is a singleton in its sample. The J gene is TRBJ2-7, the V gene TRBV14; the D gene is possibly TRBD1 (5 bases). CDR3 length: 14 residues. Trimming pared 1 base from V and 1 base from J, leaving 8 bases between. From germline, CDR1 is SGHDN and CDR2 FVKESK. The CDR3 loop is CASSQGGYSYEQYF. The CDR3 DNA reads TGTGCCAGCAGCCAAGGGGGCTATTCCTACGAGCAGTACTTC.

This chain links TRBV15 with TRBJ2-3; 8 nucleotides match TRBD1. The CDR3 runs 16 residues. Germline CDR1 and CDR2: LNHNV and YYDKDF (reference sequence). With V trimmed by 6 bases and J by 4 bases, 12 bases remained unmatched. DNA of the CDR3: TGTGCCACCAGAGAAACAGGGGGTCGGGCTCCAGATACGCAGTATTTT. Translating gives CATRETGGRAPDTQYF.

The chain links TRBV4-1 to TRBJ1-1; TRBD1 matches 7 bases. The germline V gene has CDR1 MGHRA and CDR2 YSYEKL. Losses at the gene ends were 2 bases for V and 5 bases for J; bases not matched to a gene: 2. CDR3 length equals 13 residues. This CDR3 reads CASSQQQGTEAFF. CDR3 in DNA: TGCGCCAGCAGCCAACAACAGGGGACTGAAGCTTTCTTT.

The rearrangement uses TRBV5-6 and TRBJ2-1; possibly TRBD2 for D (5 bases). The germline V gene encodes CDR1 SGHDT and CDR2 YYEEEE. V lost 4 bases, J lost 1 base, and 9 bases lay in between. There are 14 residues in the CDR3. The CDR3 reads CASSLDSSYNEQFF. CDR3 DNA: TGTGCCAGCAGCCTGGACTCGTCCTACAATGAGCAGTTCTTC. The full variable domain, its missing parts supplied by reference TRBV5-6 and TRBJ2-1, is DAGVTQSPTHLIKTRGQQVTLRCSPKSGHDTVSWYQQALGQGPQFIFQYYEEEERQRGNFPDRFSGHQFPNYSSELNVNALLLGDSALYLCASSLDSSYNEQFFGPGTRLTVL.

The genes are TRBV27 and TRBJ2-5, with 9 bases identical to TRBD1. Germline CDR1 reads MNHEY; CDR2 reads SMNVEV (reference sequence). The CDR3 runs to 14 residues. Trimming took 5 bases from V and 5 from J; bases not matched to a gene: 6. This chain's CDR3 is CASSQGTGSETQYF. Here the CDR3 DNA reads TGTGCCAGCAGTCAGGGGACAGGGTCGGAGACCCAGTACTTC.

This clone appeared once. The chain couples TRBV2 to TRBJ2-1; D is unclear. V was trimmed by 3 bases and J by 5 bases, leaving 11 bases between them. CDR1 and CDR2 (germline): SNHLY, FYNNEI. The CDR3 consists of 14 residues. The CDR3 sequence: CASSEVVPHNEQFF. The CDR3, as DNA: TGTGCCAGCAGTGAGGTAGTCCCCCACAATGAGCAGTTCTTC.

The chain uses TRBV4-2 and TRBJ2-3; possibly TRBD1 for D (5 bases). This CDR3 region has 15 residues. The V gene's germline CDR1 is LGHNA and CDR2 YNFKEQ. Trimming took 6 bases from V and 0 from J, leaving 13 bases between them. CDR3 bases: TGTGCCAGCAGGCCGACAGTCTCTAGCACAGATACGCAGTATTTT. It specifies CASRPTVSSTDTQYF.

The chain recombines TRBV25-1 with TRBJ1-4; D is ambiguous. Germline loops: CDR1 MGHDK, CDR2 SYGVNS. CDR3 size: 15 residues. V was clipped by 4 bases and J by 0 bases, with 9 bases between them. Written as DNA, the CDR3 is TGTGCCAGCAGTGGTTACATGGCAACTAATGAAAAACTGTTTTTT. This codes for CASSGYMATNEKLFF.

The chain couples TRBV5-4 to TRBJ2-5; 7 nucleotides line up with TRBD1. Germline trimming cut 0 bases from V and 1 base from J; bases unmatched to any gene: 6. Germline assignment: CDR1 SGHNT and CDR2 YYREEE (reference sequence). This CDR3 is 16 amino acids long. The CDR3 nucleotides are TGTGCCAGCAGCTTGGGGCCAGGGGGTAGCCAAGAGACCCAGTACTTC. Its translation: CASSLGPGGSQETQYF. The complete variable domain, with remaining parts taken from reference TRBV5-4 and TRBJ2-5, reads ETGVTQSPTHLIKTRGQQVTLRCSSQSGHNTVSWYQQALGQGPQFIFQYYREEENGRGNFPPRFSGLQFPNYSSELNVNALELDDSALYLCASSLGPGGSQETQYFGPGTRLLVL.

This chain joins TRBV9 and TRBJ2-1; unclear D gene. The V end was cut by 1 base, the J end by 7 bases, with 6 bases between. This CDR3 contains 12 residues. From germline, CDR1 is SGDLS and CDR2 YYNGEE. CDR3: CASSVSANEQFF. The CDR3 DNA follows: TGTGCCAGCAGCGTAAGTGCGAATGAGCAGTTCTTC.

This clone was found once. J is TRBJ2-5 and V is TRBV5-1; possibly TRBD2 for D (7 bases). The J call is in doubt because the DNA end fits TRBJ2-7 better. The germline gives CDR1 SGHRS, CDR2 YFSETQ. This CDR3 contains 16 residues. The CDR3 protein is CASSLAGGDYSYEQYF. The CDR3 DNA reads TGCGCCAGCAGCTTGGCGGGGGGCGACTACTCCTACGAGCAGTACTTC.

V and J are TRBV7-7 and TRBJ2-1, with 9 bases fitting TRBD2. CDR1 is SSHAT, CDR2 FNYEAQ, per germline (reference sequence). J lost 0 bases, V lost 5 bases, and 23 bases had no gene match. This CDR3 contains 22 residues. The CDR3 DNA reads TGTGCCAGCAGCCTATATATCCCCCTTGTGGGTAGCGGGGGTTTCTCCTACAATGAGCAGTTCTTC. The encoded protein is CASSLYIPLVGSGGFSYNEQFF.

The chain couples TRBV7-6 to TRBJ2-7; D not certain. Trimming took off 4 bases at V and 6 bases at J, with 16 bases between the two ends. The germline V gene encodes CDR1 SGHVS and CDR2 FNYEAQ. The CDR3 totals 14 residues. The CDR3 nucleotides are TGTGCCAGCAGCTCCCAGCCGAACAGAGCCGAGCAGTACTTC. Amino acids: CASSSQPNRAEQYF.

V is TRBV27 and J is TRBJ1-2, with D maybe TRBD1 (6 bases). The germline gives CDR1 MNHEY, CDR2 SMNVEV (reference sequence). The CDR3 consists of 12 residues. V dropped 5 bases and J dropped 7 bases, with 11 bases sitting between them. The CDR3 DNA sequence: TGTGCCAGCAGTCGGGGGGGGGCTGGCTACACCTTC. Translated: CASSRGGAGYTF.

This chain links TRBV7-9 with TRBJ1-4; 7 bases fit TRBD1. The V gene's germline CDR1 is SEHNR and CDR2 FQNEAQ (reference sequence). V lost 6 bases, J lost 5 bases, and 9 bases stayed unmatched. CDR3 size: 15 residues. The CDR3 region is CASSYEDRLNEKLFF. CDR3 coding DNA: TGTGCCAGCAGTTATGAGGACAGGTTGAATGAAAAACTGTTTTTT.

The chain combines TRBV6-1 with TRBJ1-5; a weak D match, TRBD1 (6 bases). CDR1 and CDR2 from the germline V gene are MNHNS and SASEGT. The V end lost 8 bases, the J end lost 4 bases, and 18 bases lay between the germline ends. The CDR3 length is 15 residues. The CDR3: CASGVQGLGNQPQHF. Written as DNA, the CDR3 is TGTGCCAGCGGGGTTCAGGGGCTGGGAAATCAGCCCCAGCATTTT.

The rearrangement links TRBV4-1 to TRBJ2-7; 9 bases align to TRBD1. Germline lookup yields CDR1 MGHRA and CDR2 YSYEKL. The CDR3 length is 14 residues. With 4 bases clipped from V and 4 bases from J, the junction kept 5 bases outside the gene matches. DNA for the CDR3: TGCGCCAGCAGCCCGGGACAGGGTCTATACGAGCAGTACTTC. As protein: CASSPGQGLYEQYF.

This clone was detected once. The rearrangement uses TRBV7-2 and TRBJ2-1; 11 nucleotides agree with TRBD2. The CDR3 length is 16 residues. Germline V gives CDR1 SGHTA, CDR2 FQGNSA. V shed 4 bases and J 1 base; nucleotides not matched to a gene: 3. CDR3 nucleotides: TGTGCCAGCAGCTCCAGACTAGCGGGGTCCTACAATGAGCAGTTCTTC. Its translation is CASSSRLAGSYNEQFF.